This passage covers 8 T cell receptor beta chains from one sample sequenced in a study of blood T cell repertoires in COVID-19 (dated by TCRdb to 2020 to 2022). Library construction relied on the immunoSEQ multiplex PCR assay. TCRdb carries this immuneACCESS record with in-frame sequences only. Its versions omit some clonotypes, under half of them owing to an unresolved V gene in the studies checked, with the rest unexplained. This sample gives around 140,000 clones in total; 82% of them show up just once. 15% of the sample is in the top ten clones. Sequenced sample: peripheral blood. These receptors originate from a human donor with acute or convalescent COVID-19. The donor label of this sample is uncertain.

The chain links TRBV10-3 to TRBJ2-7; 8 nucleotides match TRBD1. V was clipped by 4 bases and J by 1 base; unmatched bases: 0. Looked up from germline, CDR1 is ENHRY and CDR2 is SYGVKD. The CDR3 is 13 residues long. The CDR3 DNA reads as TGTGCCATCAGTGGGACAGGGTCCTACGAGCAGTACTTC. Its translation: CAISGTGSYEQYF.

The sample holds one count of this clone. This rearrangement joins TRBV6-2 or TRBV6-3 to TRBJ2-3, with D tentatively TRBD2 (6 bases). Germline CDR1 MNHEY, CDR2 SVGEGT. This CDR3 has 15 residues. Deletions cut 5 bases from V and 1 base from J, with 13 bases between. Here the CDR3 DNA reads TGTGCCAGCAGTCCGGGATGGGGGGGCACAGATACGCAGTATTTT. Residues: CASSPGWGGTDTQYF.

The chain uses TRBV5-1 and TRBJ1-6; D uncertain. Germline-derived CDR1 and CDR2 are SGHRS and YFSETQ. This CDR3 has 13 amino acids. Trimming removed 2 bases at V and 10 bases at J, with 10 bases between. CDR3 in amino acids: CASSFSAESPLHF. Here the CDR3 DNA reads TGCGCCAGCAGCTTTTCTGCGGAGTCACCCCTCCACTTT.

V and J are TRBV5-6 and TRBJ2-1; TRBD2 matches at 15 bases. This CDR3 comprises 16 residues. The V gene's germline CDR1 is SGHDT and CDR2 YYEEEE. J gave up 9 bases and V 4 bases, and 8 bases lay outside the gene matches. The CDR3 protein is CASSQRGLAGGIEQFF. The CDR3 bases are TGTGCCAGCAGCCAGAGGGGACTAGCGGGGGGAATTGAGCAGTTCTTC.

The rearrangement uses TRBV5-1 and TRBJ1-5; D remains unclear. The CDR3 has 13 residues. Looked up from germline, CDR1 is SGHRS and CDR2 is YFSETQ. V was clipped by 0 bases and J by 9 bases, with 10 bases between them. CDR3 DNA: TGCGCCAGCAGCTTGGATAGAGACTCGCCCCAGCATTTT. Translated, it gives CASSLDRDSPQHF.

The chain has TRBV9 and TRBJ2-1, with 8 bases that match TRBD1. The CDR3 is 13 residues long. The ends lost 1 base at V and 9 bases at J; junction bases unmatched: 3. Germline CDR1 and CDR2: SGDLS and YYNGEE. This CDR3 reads CASSVRTGTEQFF. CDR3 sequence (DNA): TGTGCCAGCAGCGTACGGACAGGGACTGAGCAGTTCTTC.

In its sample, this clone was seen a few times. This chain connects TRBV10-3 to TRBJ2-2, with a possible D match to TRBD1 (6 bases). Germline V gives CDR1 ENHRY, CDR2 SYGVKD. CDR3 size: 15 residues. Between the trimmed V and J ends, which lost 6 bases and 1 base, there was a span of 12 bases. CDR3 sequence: CAISQEGQNTGELFF. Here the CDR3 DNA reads TGTGCCATCAGCCAAGAGGGACAGAACACCGGGGAGCTGTTTTTT.

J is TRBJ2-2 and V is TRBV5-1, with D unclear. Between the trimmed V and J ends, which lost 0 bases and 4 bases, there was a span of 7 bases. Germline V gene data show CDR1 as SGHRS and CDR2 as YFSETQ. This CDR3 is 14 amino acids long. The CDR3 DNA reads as TGCGCCAGCAGCTTGGAAGGAGCCACCGGGGAGCTGTTTTTT. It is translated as CASSLEGATGELFF.